This T cell receptor beta chain was sequenced in a study of blood T cells in healthy people across ages. V was pared by 4 bases and J by 1 base, with 7 bases between. The CDR3 loop spans 12 amino acids. CDR1 and CDR2 (germline): DFQATT, SNEGSKA (reference sequence). Points on this clonotype: The antigen is undetermined.

Study-wide points: A strong correlation between TCR beta diversity and naive T cell percentage was seen. Lack of knowledge of donor CMV status possibly confounded expanded clonotype changes.

The use of a sample-barcoded 5' primer and a J-beta primer mix characterized a second PCR of roughly 7 to 11 cycles. Every cDNA molecule bore a tag from a template-switch adaptor containing 12 random nucleotides. TCRdb reanalysed the 5' RACE reads using MiXCR and keeps one entry per CDR3 protein. This repertoire shows 1.5 million to 2 million distinct CDR3 sequences, about 30% found once; its top ten account for about 7.7%. The clonotype was recovered from a woman aged 25 to 45 in good health. Sequenced input: blood. V is TRBV20-1 and J is TRBJ1-1; D uncertain. DNA for the CDR3: TGCAGTGCTACCAAAGGGAACACTGAAGCTTTCTTT. This gives the protein CSATKGNTEAFF.